A single T cell receptor (beta chain) is shown here with its context. The antigen remains undetermined. From germline, CDR1 is SEHNR and CDR2 FQNEAQ (reference sequence). The CDR3 extends over 15 amino acids. The data were taken from a study of CXCR3-negative and CXCR3-positive naive CD8 T cells. Naive CD8+ T cells showed a CD45RO-CCR7+CD27+CD95- phenotype. Each TRB cDNA library was prepared by 5' RACE (with UMI labels). Following a re-call of the 5' RACE reads, TCRdb has one entry per CDR3 protein and lacks DNA. The sample has about 70,000 distinct CDR3 sequences, and its top ten clones hold 0.71%. Study conclusions and caveats: CXCR3-positive naive cells had more hydrophobic TRB CDR3s than CXCR3-negative naive cells. Diversity was high in both naive subsets and much lower in memory cells.

This sequence was found in a human donor in good health. Some clones in this sample may be carry-over from other donors' samples. Sequences were obtained from naive CXCR3+ CD8+ T cells from blood. Subset given: CD45RO-CCR7+CD27+CD95- naive CD8+ T cells expressing CXCR3 (TNR3+). The chain joins TRBV7-9 to TRBJ2-3; the D call of TRBD1 rests on TCRdb alone, since no DNA is present to check it. This CDR3 is CASSPPLGVPDTQYF. The full variable domain, its missing parts supplied by reference TRBV7-9 and TRBJ2-3, is DTGVSQNPRHKITKRGQNVTFRCDPISEHNRLYWYRQTLGQGPEFLTYFQNEAQLEKSRLLSDRFSAERPKGSFSTLEIQRTEQGDSAMYLCASSPPLGVPDTQYFGPGTRLTVL.